This TCR beta chain was identified in a study of T cells in Graves' hyperthyroidism and ophthalmopathy. Points from the study as a whole: Using 13 V-J features, a model discriminated ophthalmopathy from stable hyperthyroidism.

Based on clinical symptoms, serum thyroxine and TRAb, thyroid ultrasound and orbital computed tomography, diagnoses were reached. Cells are PBMCs isolated from 9 to 10 ml of fresh blood. The CDR3 consists of 15 residues. Germline values: CDR1 SSHAT, CDR2 FNYEAQ (reference sequence). This clonotype was recorded many times. Its antigen is as yet unknown. Compared with germline, one end of the junction differs, possibly owing to a read error. Amplified regions were TCR beta CDR3 sequences from RNA transcripts. The HTBI set primed first-round TCR CDR3 RT-PCR. TCRdb re-called the multiplex PCR reads with MiXCR, one entry per CDR3 protein. The table has hundreds of thousands of distinct CDR3 sequences, 12% to 15% seen once.

This rearrangement joins TRBV7-7 to TRBJ2-3, with TRBD2 as a possible D gene (5 bases). This clonotype originated in a woman between 40 and 50 years old with Graves' hyperthyroidism. The sample comprised blood. For the CDR3, the DNA is TGTGCTAGCAGCTTAGGAGACTATGGTGCAGATACGCAGTATTTT. It encodes CASSLGDYGADTQYF. The full variable domain, rest sourced from reference TRBV7-7 and TRBJ2-3, is GAGVSQSPRYKVTKRGQDVTLRCDPISSHATLYWYQQALGQGPEFLTYFNYEAQPDKSGLPSDRFSAERPEGSISTLTIQRTEQRDSAMYRCASSLGDYGADTQYFGPGTRLTVL.